This passage covers 14 T cell receptor beta chains from one sample sequenced in a study of regulatory T cells in long-lasting Graves disease. As for time point: persistent/refractory GD, antithyroid drugs over 5 years with positive TRAb. Researchers made the TCR library from RNA that was extracted from PBMCs. Building the TCR beta libraries relied on iRepertoire HTBI primers, and CDR3 regions underwent Arm-PCR. A single record per CDR3 protein comes from TCRdb applying MiXCR to the multiplex PCR reads. The sample holds around 400,000 distinct CDR3 sequences; about a quarter are singletons and the top ten take around 24%. Sequencing used peripheral blood mononuclear cells (PBMCs), obtained when the disease was refractory, from a patient treated with antithyroid drugs. These receptors came from a female donor with Graves disease.

V is TRBV7-9 and J is TRBJ2-2; the match to TRBD1 covers 9 bases. With 5 bases clipped from V and 2 bases from J, the junction kept 12 bases outside the gene matches. Germline V lookup: CDR1 SEHNR, CDR2 FQNEAQ (reference sequence). CDR3 length equals 18 residues. In DNA, the CDR3 is TGTGCCAGCAGCCTCCCCACAGGACAGGGGTTAAACACCGGGGAGCTGTTTTTT. As protein: CASSLPTGQGLNTGELFF.

The genes are TRBV5-8 and TRBJ2-5; D gene ambiguous. This CDR3 contains 14 residues. V was pared by 2 bases and J by 5 bases, with 13 bases between. Germline assignment: CDR1 SGHTS and CDR2 YDEGEE. CDR3 amino acids: CASSLTELKETQYF. For the CDR3, the DNA is TGTGCCAGCAGCTTAACGGAACTTAAGGAGACCCAGTACTTC.

This clonotype was observed a handful of times. The chain couples TRBV28 to TRBJ2-7, with 9 bases lining up with TRBD2. The V gene end was trimmed by 3 bases and the J gene end by 7 bases; junction bases not matched to a gene: 16. This CDR3 has 17 amino acids. Germline loops: CDR1 MDHEN, CDR2 SYDVKM. CDR3 in amino acids: CASSLHGTSRIGGEQYF. The CDR3 region has the DNA TGTGCCAGCAGTTTGCACGGGACTAGCAGGATTGGAGGAGAGCAGTACTTC.

This sequence joins TRBV20-1 and TRBJ2-7, with TRBD1 matching over 10 bases. The CDR3 is 14 residues long. The V gene end was trimmed by 1 base and the J gene end by 7 bases; junction bases not matched to a gene: 7. CDR1 is DFQATT, CDR2 SNEGSKA, per germline (reference sequence). The CDR3 sequence is CSARARQGAGEQYF. The CDR3, as DNA: TGCAGTGCTAGAGCTAGACAGGGGGCTGGAGAGCAGTACTTC.

The gene calls are TRBV6-9 and TRBJ1-2; D is uncertain. V was cut by 3 bases and J by 4 bases, with 12 bases left in between. The CDR3 is 14 amino acids. Germline CDR1 and CDR2: MNHGY and SVAAGI. Here the CDR3 DNA reads TGTGCCAGCAGTTACGACGAGGGAAGCTATGGCTACACCTTC. Translation: CASSYDEGSYGYTF.

The chain links TRBV20-1 to TRBJ1-2; D gene uncertain. This CDR3 region has 12 residues. Germline CDR1 reads DFQATT; CDR2 reads SNEGSKA (reference sequence). V was shortened by 8 bases and J by 1 base, with 11 bases between the two germline ends. In nucleotides, the CDR3 is TGCAGTCCCCAGGACTATAACTATGGCTACACCTTC. Translation gives CSPQDYNYGYTF.

This clonotype has only a few counts. The V gene is TRBV19, the J gene TRBJ1-5; no definite D call. V gave up 0 bases and J gave up 6 bases, with 12 bases separating them. The length of the CDR3 is 15 residues. The germline V gene encodes CDR1 LNHDA and CDR2 SQIVND (reference sequence). The DNA of the CDR3 is TGTGCCAGTAGTATAGATCGCCCCGTGAGTCAGCCCCAGCATTTT. Its protein is CASSIDRPVSQPQHF. The full variable domain, rest sourced from reference TRBV19 and TRBJ1-5, is DGGITQSPKYLFRKEGQNVTLSCEQNLNHDAMYWYRQDPGQGLRLIYYSQIVNDFQKGDIAEGYSVSREKKESFPLTVTSAQKNPTAFYLCASSIDRPVSQPQHFGDGTRLSIL.

The genes are TRBV6-1 and TRBJ2-4; 9 bases are shared with TRBD1. Trimming cost V 6 bases and J 8 bases; bases outside gene matches: 5. CDR1 is MNHNS, CDR2 SASEGT, per germline. The CDR3 sequence is 13 residues long. CDR3 region: CASSLGQGDIQYF. In DNA form, the CDR3 reads TGTGCCAGCAGCCTGGGACAGGGCGACATTCAGTACTTC.

The chain has TRBV11-3 and TRBJ2-3; D ambiguous. This CDR3 has 15 amino acids. The ends were cut back, 1 base at V and 4 bases at J, with 12 bases in the middle. Looked up from germline, CDR1 is SGHNT and CDR2 is YENEEA. The CDR3 loop is CASSLAGLESDTQYF. The CDR3 region has the DNA TGTGCCAGCAGCTTAGCGGGTCTCGAGTCAGATACGCAGTATTTT.

This clonotype was counted at least ten times. The gene calls are TRBV2 and TRBJ2-7; D tentatively fits TRBD1 or TRBD2 (5 bases each). V gave up 3 bases and J gave up 2 bases, with 11 bases separating them. This CDR3 has 14 residues. From germline, CDR1 is SNHLY and CDR2 FYNNEI. The CDR3 region has the DNA TGTGCCAGCAGTGAGAGGGGAGTTACCTACGAGCAGTACTTC. Amino acid sequence: CASSERGVTYEQYF.

In this sample, this clonotype turned up many times. The rearrangement links TRBV25-1 to TRBJ1-2; D is possibly TRBD1 (6 bases). The ends were cut back, 5 bases at V and 8 bases at J, with 15 bases in the middle. The CDR3 is made up of 13 amino acids. CDR1 MGHDK and CDR2 SYGVNS come from the germline V gene. The CDR3 DNA reads as TGTGCCAGCAGTTTCGGCAGGGGTTACGGCTACACCTTC. Amino acid sequence: CASSFGRGYGYTF.

For this clonotype: A far larger clone is one nucleotide away, so this likely arose from a read error. The CDR3 does not close with the conserved phenylalanine or tryptophan, likely indicating a read error. The CDR3 DNA reads as TGTGCCAGCAGCCTAGGGACTTCGCAAGAGACCCAGTACCTC. It specifies CASSLGTSQETQYL. The chain couples TRBV2 to TRBJ2-5, with TRBD2 as a possible D gene (6 bases). The CDR3 length is 14 residues. V dropped 6 bases and J dropped 2 bases, with 13 bases sitting between them. Looked up from germline, CDR1 is SNHLY and CDR2 is FYNNEI.

Many counts were recorded for this clonotype. The J gene is TRBJ1-2, the V gene TRBV12-5, with 9 bases fitting TRBD1. V lost 0 bases to trimming and J lost 6 bases; unmatched junction nucleotides: 8. Germline V gene sequence: CDR1 LGHNT, CDR2 FRNRAP. The CDR3 sequence is 16 residues long. The CDR3, as DNA: TGTGCTAGTGGTTTGGTGGGACAGGGACTAAGGGATGGCTACACCTTC. This translates into CASGLVGQGLRDGYTF.

This clonotype was detected a few times. This chain uses TRBV2 with TRBJ2-7; D uncertain. Deletions cut 11 bases from V and 0 bases from J, with 14 bases between. CDR3 length equals 13 residues. CDR1 SNHLY and CDR2 FYNNEI come from the germline V gene. CDR3: CAGEDRYSYEQYF. CDR3 sequence (DNA): TGTGCCGGCGAGGATAGATACTCCTACGAGCAGTACTTC.